This paragraph reports one T cell receptor (beta chain). This specimen comes from a study of early T cells in non-severe SARS-CoV-2 infection. As for the study in general: Sequencing of bulk RNA from unsorted whole blood was done, without chain pairing.

In TCRdb, the 5' RACE reads were re-called with MiXCR into one record per CDR3 protein. The sample includes 62,000 or so distinct CDR3 sequences, approximately 10% of them seen just once. This sequence was found in an adult who was a healthcare worker with PCR-confirmed SARS-CoV-2 infection or an uninfected control (not recorded which). Sequenced sample: whole blood.

The CDR3 nucleotides are TGTGCCAGCAGCCAAGATCCCGAGACTGAAAAACTGTTTTTT. Protein product: CASSQDPETEKLFF. This chain connects TRBV4-2 to TRBJ1-4; the D is unclear. Germline lookup yields CDR1 LGHNA and CDR2 YNFKEQ. The CDR3 has 14 residues. V dropped 0 bases and J dropped 7 bases, with 9 bases sitting between them.